This entry lists 21 T cell receptor beta chains sequenced from one sample in a study of shared clonotypes between healthy human individuals. Data came from immunoSEQ multiplex PCR; TCRdb stores just in-frame clones and leaves some out. The sample yields some 2.4 million clones, over 85% seen once. The sequenced material came from naive CD4+ T cells from PBMCs. Subset given: CD45RA+ positively selected. The receptors here all came from a man in his late teens or twenties in good health. Some clones in this sample may be carry-over from other donors' samples.

The chain employs TRBV28 and TRBJ2-2; D remains ambiguous. Germline V gene data show CDR1 as MDHEN and CDR2 as SYDVKM. The CDR3 loop spans 13 amino acids. V lost 10 bases, J lost 1 base, and 10 bases lay in between. The DNA of the CDR3 is TGTGCCACCTTTACGGGGAACACCGGGGAGCTGTTTTTT. The encoded protein is CATFTGNTGELFF.

The V and J genes are TRBV5-1 and TRBJ2-7; D is uncertain. The length of the CDR3 is 13 residues. CDR1 is SGHRS and CDR2 is YFSETQ in the germline V gene. Trimming cost V 5 bases and J 6 bases, with 15 bases left between them. The CDR3 DNA reads TGCGCCAGCAGACTCGACCCGAATGGCGAGCAGTACTTC. This encodes CASRLDPNGEQYF.

The V call is TRBV7-2, the J call TRBJ1-2, with D maybe TRBD1 (6 bases). Germline V CDR1 and CDR2: SGHTA, FQGNSA. The CDR3 extends over 17 amino acids. With 4 bases removed from V and 1 base from J, the gap between germline ends came to 19 bases. CDR3 amino acids: CASSSHGRAGDNYGYTF. The CDR3 coding sequence is TGTGCCAGCAGCTCCCACGGTAGGGCAGGGGATAACTATGGCTACACCTTC.

In DNA, the CDR3 is TGTGCCACCAGCAGAGATGTCACTGGGGCCCCCTACAATGAGCAGTTCTTC. It is translated as CATSRDVTGAPYNEQFF. V and J are TRBV15 and TRBJ2-1, with D tentatively TRBD1 (5 bases). Germline CDR1 LNHNV, CDR2 YYDKDF (reference sequence). V was pared by 0 bases and J by 2 bases, with 14 bases between. This CDR3 has 17 amino acids.

The J gene is TRBJ2-3, the V gene TRBV10-3, with TRBD2 identical over 12 bases. From germline, CDR1 is ENHRY and CDR2 SYGVKD. The CDR3 runs 15 residues. The V and J ends lost 5 bases and 3 bases, in that order; junction bases with no gene match: 3. In nucleotides, the CDR3 is TGTGCCATCAGTTCCGGGACTAGCGGGACAGATACGCAGTATTTT. It specifies CAISSGTSGTDTQYF.

The rearrangement uses TRBV5-4 and TRBJ2-1; possibly TRBD2 for D (6 bases). Germline V gene sequence: CDR1 SGHNT, CDR2 YYREEE (reference sequence). CDR3 length: 16 residues. V lost 7 bases and J lost 0, with 17 bases in between. The CDR3: CASALWSGFSYNEQFF. The CDR3 DNA is TGTGCCAGCGCTTTATGGAGCGGGTTCTCCTACAATGAGCAGTTCTTC.

This chain links TRBV7-9 with TRBJ1-3, with D uncertain. The CDR3 contains 15 residues. Germline-derived CDR1 and CDR2 are SEHNR and FQNEAQ (reference sequence). The V end lost 10 bases, the J end lost 0 bases, and 16 bases lay between the germline ends. The CDR3 sequence is CAIPTETYSGNTIYF. In DNA, the CDR3 is TGTGCCATCCCGACGGAGACTTACTCTGGAAACACCATATATTTT.

The table lists this clone with a count of one. CDR3 nucleotide sequence: TGCGCCAGCAGCTTTCGGACTACCATATATTTT. Protein: CASSFRTTIYF. The genes are TRBV4-1 and TRBJ1-3; D not resolved. Germline V gives CDR1 MGHRA, CDR2 YSYEKL. The CDR3 loop spans 11 amino acids. Trimming removed 5 bases at V and 10 bases at J, with 9 bases between.

V and J are TRBV19 and TRBJ1-1; possible D gene TRBD1, 6 bases. V lost 3 bases, J lost 0 bases, and 20 bases lay in between. The CDR3 is made up of 18 amino acids. Germline V gene sequence: CDR1 LNHDA, CDR2 SQIVND (reference sequence). This CDR3 is CASSIGTYRFAMNTEAFF. Here the CDR3 DNA reads TGTGCCAGTAGTATTGGGACATATCGCTTTGCCATGAACACTGAAGCTTTCTTT.

This clone appeared once. The CDR3 protein is CASSAWTGPETQYF. The CDR3 bases are TGTGCCAGCAGTGCATGGACAGGCCCAGAGACCCAGTACTTC. The chain uses TRBV27 and TRBJ2-5; 7 bases are shared with TRBD1. After removal of 5 bases from V and 4 bases from J, the junction contained 7 bases not matched to a gene. This CDR3 is 14 amino acids long. In germline, CDR1 is MNHEY, CDR2 SMNVEV (reference sequence).

The CDR3 bases are TGTGCCAGCAGTAGTATAAGCGGGAGTCCCTACAATGAGCAGTTCTTC. Its protein is CASSSISGSPYNEQFF. This rearrangement joins TRBV2 to TRBJ2-1; TRBD2 matches 8 bases. The germline gives CDR1 SNHLY, CDR2 FYNNEI. There are 16 residues in the CDR3. V lost 5 bases, J lost 2 bases, and 8 bases stayed unmatched.

The chain has TRBV7-2 and TRBJ2-3; possibly TRBD2 for D (5 bases). The CDR3 is 16 amino acids. In germline, CDR1 is SGHTA, CDR2 FQGNSA. V was cut by 2 bases and J by 0 bases, with 12 bases left in between. DNA for the CDR3: TGTGCCAGCAGCTTACTCGGGGTGGCTAGCACAGATACGCAGTATTTT. Amino acid sequence: CASSLLGVASTDTQYF.

This chain uses TRBV9 with TRBJ2-3; 10 bases agree with TRBD2. This CDR3 is 17 amino acids long. Germline V gene data show CDR1 as SGDLS and CDR2 as YYNGEE. The trim removed 5 bases at V and 0 bases at J, leaving 9 bases unmatched. The CDR3 DNA reads as TGTGCCAGCAGTAAAACTAGCGGGACTTCAAGCACAGATACGCAGTATTTT. Translating gives CASSKTSGTSSTDTQYF.

Details on this clone: An end of the junction differs from the germline gene, which may be a read error. The V call is TRBV27, the J call TRBJ1-4, with 8 bases that match TRBD1. The CDR3 is 15 amino acids. CDR1 is MNHEY, CDR2 SMNVEV, per germline (reference sequence). CDR3 loop: CASSISGQGGEKLFF. CDR3 sequence (DNA): TGTGCCAGCAGTATATCCGGACAGGGCGGCGAAAAACTGTTTTTT.

For this clone: The limits of the CDR3 on the DNA are not certain, so only TCRdb's listed CDR3 is given. The CDR3 protein is CASTSGQFNQPQHF. This chain uses TRBV19 with TRBJ1-5; the table's D call, TRBD1, has no DNA check behind it. The CDR3 length is 14 residues, termini included. Per germline, CDR1 LNHDA and CDR2 SQIVND (reference sequence).

V gene TRBV6-6 combines with J gene TRBJ2-7; a weak D match, TRBD2 (5 bases). CDR1 is MNHNY and CDR2 is SVGAGI in the germline V gene (reference sequence). The CDR3 extends over 15 amino acids. V gave up 6 bases and J gave up 4 bases, with 19 bases separating them. The CDR3 spells CASSRRASSLYEQYF. CDR3 bases: TGTGCCAGCAGCCGACGTGCTAGCTCCCTATACGAGCAGTACTTC.

V usage is TRBV7-3 and J usage is TRBJ2-3, with 11 bases that match TRBD2. Trimming took 5 bases from V and 2 from J; bases not matched to a gene: 12. Germline V CDR1 and CDR2: SGHTA, FQGTGA. This CDR3 is built from 18 residues. CDR3 region: CASSHGGLAGGFTDTQYF. The DNA for the CDR3 is TGTGCCAGCAGCCACGGTGGGCTAGCGGGAGGTTTCACAGATACGCAGTATTTT. The whole variable domain, remainder taken from reference TRBV7-3 and TRBJ2-3, is GAGVSQTPSNKVTEKGKYVELRCDPISGHTALYWYRQSLGQGPEFLIYFQGTGAADDSGLPNDRFFAVRPEGSVSTLKIQRTERGDSAVYLCASSHGGLAGGFTDTQYFGPGTRLTVL.

The chain employs TRBV15 and TRBJ2-1; D perhaps matches TRBD2 (5 bases). Germline V lookup: CDR1 LNHNV, CDR2 YYDKDF (reference sequence). The germline V and J ends were trimmed by 1 base and 6 bases, with 16 bases remaining between them. The CDR3 loop spans 16 amino acids. CDR3 nucleotide sequence: TGTGCCACCAGCAGAGGTGGGAGCTTTATATCCAATGAGCAGTTCTTC. This codes for CATSRGGSFISNEQFF.

The chain links TRBV27 to TRBJ1-6; 8 nucleotides agree with TRBD1. The germline V gene encodes CDR1 MNHEY and CDR2 SMNVEV (reference sequence). CDR3 length: 13 residues. The ends lost 6 bases at V and 8 bases at J; junction bases unmatched: 3. CDR3 amino acids: CASSRDRYSPLHF. In DNA form, the CDR3 reads TGTGCCAGCAGCCGGGACAGGTATTCACCCCTCCACTTT.

Turning to this clone: Other DNA sequences of this sample code for an identical CDR3. The chain uses TRBV19 and TRBJ2-1, with D possibly matching TRBD1 (6 bases). CDR1 and CDR2 from the germline V gene are LNHDA and SQIVND (reference sequence). V lost 5 bases and J 6 bases, leaving 14 bases between the germline ends. There are 14 residues in the CDR3. CDR3 sequence: CASSRTGGGNEQFF. CDR3 nucleotides: TGTGCCAGTAGTCGGACTGGGGGCGGCAATGAGCAGTTCTTC.

The chain joins TRBV18 to TRBJ2-3; D may be TRBD2 (5 bases). The CDR3 is 15 residues long. Germline V lookup: CDR1 KGHSH, CDR2 LQKENI. V was trimmed by 8 bases and J by 0 bases, leaving 15 bases between them. CDR3 in amino acids: CASHQSRTSTDTQYF. In nucleotides, the CDR3 is TGTGCCAGCCACCAAAGTCGGACTAGCACAGATACGCAGTATTTT.